This T cell receptor beta chain was identified in a study of shared clonotypes between healthy human individuals. Naive CD8 cells comprised CD45RO-negative, CCR7-positively selected cells, excluding terminally differentiated effector memory CD45RA+ cells. Sequenced by immunoSEQ multiplex PCR; TCRdb stores in-frame clones only, minus some. The sample contains roughly 2,000,000 clones, 90% to 95% of which appear only once. The TCR comes from a man younger than 30 in good health. Some clones in this sample may be carry-over from other donors' samples. The sequencing input was naive CD8+ T cells from PBMCs.

Here the CDR3 reads CASSLLGPSGQIDWANEKLFF. CDR3 in DNA: TGTGCCAGCAGTTTATTAGGCCCTTCCGGGCAGATTGACTGGGCTAATGAAAAACTGTTTTTT. The genes are TRBV28 and TRBJ1-4; D not certain. V dropped 1 base and J dropped 3 bases, with 27 bases sitting between them. The CDR3 is 21 amino acids. Germline CDR1 is MDHEN and CDR2 is SYDVKM.